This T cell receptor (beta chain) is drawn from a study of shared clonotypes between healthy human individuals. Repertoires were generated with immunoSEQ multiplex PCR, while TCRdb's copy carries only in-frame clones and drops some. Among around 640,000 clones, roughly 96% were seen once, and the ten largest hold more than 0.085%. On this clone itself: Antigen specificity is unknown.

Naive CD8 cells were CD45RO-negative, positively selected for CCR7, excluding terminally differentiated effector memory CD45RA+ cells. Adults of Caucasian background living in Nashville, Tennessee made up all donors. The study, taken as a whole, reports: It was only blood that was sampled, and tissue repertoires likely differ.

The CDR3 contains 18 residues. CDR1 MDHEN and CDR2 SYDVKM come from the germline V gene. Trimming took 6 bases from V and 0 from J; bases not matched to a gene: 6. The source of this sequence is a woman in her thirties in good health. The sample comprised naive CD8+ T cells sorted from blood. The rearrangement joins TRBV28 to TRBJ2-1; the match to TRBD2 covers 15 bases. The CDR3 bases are TGTGCCAGCAGGTCAGGACTAGCGGGAGGGCCCTCCTACAATGAGCAGTTCTTC. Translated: CASRSGLAGGPSYNEQFF.